This TCR beta chain was captured in a study of T cell repertoires in cytomegalovirus infection. From the reads, TCRdb called clonotypes with MiXCR, one entry per CDR3 protein. Here the sample spans roughly 300,000 distinct CDR3 sequences, roughly 9.5% being singletons. This clonotype was seen a handful of times. The CDR3 extends over 15 amino acids. V lost 5 bases to trimming and J lost 0 bases, with 12 bases between them. The chain joins TRBV12-3 or TRBV12-4 to TRBJ2-3; D is possibly TRBD2 (6 bases). Sequencing was performed on PBMCs. This sequence was found in a human donor in good health (CMV status not recorded). Some clones in this sample may be carry-over from other donors' samples. CDR3 amino acids: CASSTGVASTDTQYF. DNA of the CDR3: TGTGCCAGCAGTACGGGAGTAGCGAGCACAGATACGCAGTATTTT.